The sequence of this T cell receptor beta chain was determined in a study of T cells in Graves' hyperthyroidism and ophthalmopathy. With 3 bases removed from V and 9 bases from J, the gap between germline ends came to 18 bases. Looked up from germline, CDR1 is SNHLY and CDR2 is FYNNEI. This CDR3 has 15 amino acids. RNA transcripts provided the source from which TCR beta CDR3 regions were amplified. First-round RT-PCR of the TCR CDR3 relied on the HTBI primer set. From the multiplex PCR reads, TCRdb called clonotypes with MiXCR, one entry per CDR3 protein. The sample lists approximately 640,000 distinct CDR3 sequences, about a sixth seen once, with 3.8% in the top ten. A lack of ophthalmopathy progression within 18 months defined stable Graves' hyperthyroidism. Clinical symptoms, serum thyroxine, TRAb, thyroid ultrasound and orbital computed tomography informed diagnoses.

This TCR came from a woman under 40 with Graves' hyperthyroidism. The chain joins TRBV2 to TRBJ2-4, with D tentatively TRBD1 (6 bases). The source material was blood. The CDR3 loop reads CASSEVTGFMVIQYF. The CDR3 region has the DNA TGTGCCAGCAGTGAGGTCACAGGGTTTATGGTCATTCAGTACTTC.